The T cell receptor beta chain described here comes from a study of CD4+ T cells in melanoma (dated by TCRdb to 2022 to 2024). About the investigation overall: The study examined neoantigen-specific CD4+ T cells in human melanoma. Study-level results and caveats: The report described a correlation between neoantigen-specific CD4+ T cells and the function of CD8+ T cells, macrophages and B cells. Neoantigen-specific CD4+ T cells in melanoma were reported to show diverse differentiation states.

CDR1 and CDR2 were assigned from the germline V gene as MNHEY and SVGAGI. Reading from cysteine to phenylalanine, the CDR3 counts 13 amino acids. This entry keeps only the CDR3 DNA: 39 bases, framed from base 1. V is cut by 7 bases and J by 4 bases, and the space between the germline ends is 10 bases. In regard to this clone: The antigen it binds to is not known. The record has no base qualities; no much larger clone is one base away.

The donors were people with melanoma. The library was produced with the immunoSEQ multiplex PCR assay. Imported from immuneACCESS, the table was reduced by TCRdb to in-frame sequences with V and J called. These copies leave out some clones; in studies compared against another copy, an unresolved V gene accounts for under half, and the cause of the remainder is not known. In all, the sample holds over 130,000 clones, and 92% of those were seen once. Less than 2% of the sample belongs to the ten largest clones. Recombination connected TRBV6-5 to TRBJ2-2; the best D guess is TRBD1, with 6 bases matching. The TCR originated in a human donor with melanoma. The CDR3 has the sequence CASTNRVTGELFF. The nucleotide sequence reads TGTGCCAGCACGAACAGGGTCACCGGGGAGCTGTTTTTT.